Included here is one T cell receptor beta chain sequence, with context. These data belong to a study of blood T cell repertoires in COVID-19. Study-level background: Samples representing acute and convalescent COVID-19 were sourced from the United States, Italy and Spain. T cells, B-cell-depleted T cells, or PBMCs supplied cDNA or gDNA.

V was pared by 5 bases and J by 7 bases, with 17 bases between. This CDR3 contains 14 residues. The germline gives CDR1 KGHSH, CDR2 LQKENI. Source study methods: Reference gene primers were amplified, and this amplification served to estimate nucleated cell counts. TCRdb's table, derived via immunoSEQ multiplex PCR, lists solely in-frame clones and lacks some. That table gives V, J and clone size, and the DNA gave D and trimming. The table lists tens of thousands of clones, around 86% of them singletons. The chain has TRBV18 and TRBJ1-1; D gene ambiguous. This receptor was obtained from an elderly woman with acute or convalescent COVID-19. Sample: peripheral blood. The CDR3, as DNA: TGTGCCAGCTCAGCTTCACGACCTCCTAGTGAAGCTTTCTTT. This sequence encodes CASSASRPPSEAFF. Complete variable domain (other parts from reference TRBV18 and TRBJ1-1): NAGVMQNPRHLVRRRGQEARLRCSPMKGHSHVYWYRQLPEEGLKFMVYLQKENIIDESGMPKERFSAEFPKEGPSILRIQQVVRGDSAAYFCASSASRPPSEAFFGQGTRLTVV.